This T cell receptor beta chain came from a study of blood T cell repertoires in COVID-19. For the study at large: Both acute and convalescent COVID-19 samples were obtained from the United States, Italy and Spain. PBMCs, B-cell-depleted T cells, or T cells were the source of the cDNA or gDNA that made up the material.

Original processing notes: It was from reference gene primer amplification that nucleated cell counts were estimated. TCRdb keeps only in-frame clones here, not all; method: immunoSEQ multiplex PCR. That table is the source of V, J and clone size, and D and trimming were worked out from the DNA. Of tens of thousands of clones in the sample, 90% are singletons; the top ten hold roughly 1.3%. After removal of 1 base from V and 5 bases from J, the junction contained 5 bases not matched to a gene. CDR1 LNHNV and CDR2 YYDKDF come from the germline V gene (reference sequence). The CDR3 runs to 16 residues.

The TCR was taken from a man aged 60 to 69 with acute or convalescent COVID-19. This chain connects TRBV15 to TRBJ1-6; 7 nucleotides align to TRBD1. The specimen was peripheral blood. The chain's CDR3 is CATSRGRTGNNSPLHF. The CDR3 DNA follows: TGTGCCACCAGCAGAGGCAGGACAGGCAATAATTCACCCCTCCACTTT.